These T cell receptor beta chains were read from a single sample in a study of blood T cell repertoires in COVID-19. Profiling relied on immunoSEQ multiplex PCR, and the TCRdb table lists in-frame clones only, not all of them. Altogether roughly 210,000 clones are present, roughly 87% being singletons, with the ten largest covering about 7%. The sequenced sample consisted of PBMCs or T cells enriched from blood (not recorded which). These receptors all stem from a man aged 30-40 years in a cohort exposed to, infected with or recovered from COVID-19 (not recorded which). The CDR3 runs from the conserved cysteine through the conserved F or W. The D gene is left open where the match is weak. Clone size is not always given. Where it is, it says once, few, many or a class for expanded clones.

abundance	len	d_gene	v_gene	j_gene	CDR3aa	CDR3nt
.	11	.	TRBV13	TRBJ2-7	CASSLRSEQYF	TGTGCCAGCAGCTTACGGAGCGAGCAGTACTTC
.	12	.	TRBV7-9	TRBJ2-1	CASSFRVNEQFF	TGTGCCAGCAGCTTCAGGGTCAATGAGCAGTTCTTC
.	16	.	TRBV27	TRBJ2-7	CASSLYPGSNSYEQYF	TGTGCCAGCAGTTTATACCCGGGATCCAACTCCTACGAGCAGTACTTC
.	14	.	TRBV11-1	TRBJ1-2	CASSRDGGTGGYTF	TGTGCCAGCAGCCGAGACGGAGGAACCGGTGGCTACACCTTC
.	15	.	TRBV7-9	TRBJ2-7	CASSLFRLQSHEQYF	TGTGCCAGCAGCCTTTTTAGGCTACAGAGCCACGAGCAGTACTTC
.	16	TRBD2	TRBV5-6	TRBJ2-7	CASSFRTSGKTYEQYF	TGTGCCAGCAGCTTCAGAACTAGCGGGAAAACCTACGAGCAGTACTTC
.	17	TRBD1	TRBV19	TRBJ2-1	CASAQQDRAAGRVEQFF	TGTGCCAGTGCCCAGCAGGACAGGGCGGCGGGGCGGGTTGAGCAGTTCTTC
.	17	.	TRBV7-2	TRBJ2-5	CASSRNRDNLLQETQYF	TGTGCCAGCAGCCGTAACAGGGACAACTTACTACAAGAGACCCAGTACTTC
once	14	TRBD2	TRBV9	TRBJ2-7	CASSPSGSEYEQYF	TGTGCCAGCAGCCCTAGCGGGAGCGAGTACGAGCAGTACTTC
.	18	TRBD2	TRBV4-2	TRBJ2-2	CASSQGLSSGSNTGELFF	TGTGCCAGCAGCCAAGGGCTGTCTAGCGGATCGAACACCGGGGAGCTGTTTTTT
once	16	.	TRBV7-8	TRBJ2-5	CASSRGRLSPAETQYF	TGTGCCAGCAGCCGAGGACGACTCTCCCCGGCAGAGACCCAGTACTTC
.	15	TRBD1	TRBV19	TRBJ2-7	CASRKTGTVIYEQYF	TGTGCCAGTAGGAAAACCGGGACAGTCATTTACGAGCAGTACTTC
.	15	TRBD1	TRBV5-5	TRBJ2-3	CASSLGQGGADTQYF	TGTGCCAGCAGCTTAGGACAGGGTGGCGCAGATACGCAGTATTTT
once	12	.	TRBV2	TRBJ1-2	CASRRDDYGYTF	TGTGCCAGCAGGAGGGATGACTATGGCTACACCTTC
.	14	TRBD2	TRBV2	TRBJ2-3	CASEGLAVLDTQYF	TGTGCCAGCGAGGGACTAGCGGTATTAGATACGCAGTATTTT
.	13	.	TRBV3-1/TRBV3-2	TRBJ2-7	CASSHAGPYEQYF	TGTGCCAGCAGCCACGCGGGGCCCTACGAGCAGTACTTC
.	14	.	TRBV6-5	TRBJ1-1	CASRADPGYTEAFF	TGTGCCAGCAGAGCGGACCCTGGGTACACTGAAGCTTTCTTT
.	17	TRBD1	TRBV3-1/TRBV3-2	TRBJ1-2	CASSRMGQGASRRGYTF	TGTGCCAGCAGCCGAATGGGACAGGGGGCTTCACGTCGTGGCTACACCTTC
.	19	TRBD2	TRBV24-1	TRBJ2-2	CATSDQSPGLEGNTGELFF	TGTGCCACCAGTGACCAGTCACCGGGACTAGAAGGGAACACCGGGGAGCTGTTTTTT
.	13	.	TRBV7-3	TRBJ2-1	CASSQGTPNEQFF	TGTGCCAGCAGCCAAGGGACTCCCAATGAGCAGTTCTTC
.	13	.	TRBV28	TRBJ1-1	CASSLPGGLLKFF	TGTGCCAGCAGTCTACCCGGGGGACTGCTGAAGTTCTTT
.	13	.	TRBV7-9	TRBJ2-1	CASSPEPHNEQFF	TGTGCCAGCAGCCCCGAGCCACACAATGAGCAGTTCTTC
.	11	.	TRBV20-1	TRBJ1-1	CSARQDSEAFF	TGCAGTGCTAGACAGGACAGCGAAGCTTTCTTT
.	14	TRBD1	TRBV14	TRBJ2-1	CASSQKDRPDEQFF	TGTGCCAGCAGCCAAAAGGACAGGCCGGATGAGCAGTTCTTC
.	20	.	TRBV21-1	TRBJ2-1	CASSKLAVGRDRVKLNEQFF	TGTGCCAGCAGCAAACTGGCAGTCGGGCGCGACAGGGTCAAGTTGAATGAGCAGTTCTTC
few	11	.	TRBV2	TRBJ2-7	CASTQGYEQYF	TGTGCCAGCACCCAGGGGTACGAGCAGTACTTC
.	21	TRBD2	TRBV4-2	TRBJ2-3	CASSLSGHEAGVVGLSDTQYF	TGTGCCAGCAGCCTTTCCGGGCACGAAGCGGGAGTTGTTGGGCTGTCAGATACGCAGTATTTT
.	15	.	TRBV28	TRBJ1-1	CASSLPGDLGTEAFF	TGTGCCAGCAGTTTACCAGGGGACCTGGGGACTGAAGCTTTCTTT
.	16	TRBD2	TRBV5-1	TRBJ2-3	CASSLGLAGVADTQYF	TGCGCCAGCAGCTTGGGCCTAGCGGGAGTGGCAGATACGCAGTATTTT